These 25 T cell receptor beta chains came from one sample sequenced in a study of lymphopenia after photon versus proton radiotherapy. TCRdb's copy holds only in-frame clones and misses some; the assay was immunoSEQ multiplex PCR. The sample yields about 18,000 clones, more than 85% seen once. Sequences were derived from peripheral blood, sampled from a patient treated with photon-based radiotherapy. The receptors were sampled from a woman aged 40-49 years with cholangiocarcinoma.

The rearrangement uses TRBV11-2 and TRBJ1-2, with D hard to call. Germline CDR1 is SGHAT and CDR2 is FQNNGV. Between the trimmed V and J ends, which lost 4 bases and 8 bases, there was a span of 14 bases. This CDR3 comprises 13 residues. The CDR3 nucleotides are TGTGCCAGCAGCTCGACCCAATCGAGGGGCTACACCTTC. This translates into CASSSTQSRGYTF.

This sequence joins TRBV18 and TRBJ1-2; 8 bases map to TRBD1. Germline CDR1 and CDR2: KGHSH and LQKENI. The trim removed 6 bases at V and 5 bases at J, leaving 11 bases unmatched. The CDR3 length is 15 residues. The CDR3 nucleotides read TGTGCCAGCTCCCGGACAGGGCAGGAGCTATATGGCTACACCTTC. This codes for CASSRTGQELYGYTF.

With regard to this clone: The CDR3 carries no conserved terminal phenylalanine or tryptophan, so it likely arises from a read error. This chain uses TRBV6-5 with TRBJ1-1; D unresolved. Germline values: CDR1 MNHEY, CDR2 SVGAGI. There are 13 residues in the CDR3. Trimming cost V 7 bases and J 1 base, with 10 bases left between them. The CDR3 region has the DNA TGTGCCAGCACCTCGGTGGGGAACACTGAAGCTTTCCTT. It yields the protein CASTSVGNTEAFL.

J is TRBJ1-2 and V is TRBV5-5; D ambiguous. Germline CDR1 and CDR2: SGHKS and YYEKEE (reference sequence). The ends were cut back, 4 bases at V and 1 base at J, with 14 bases in the middle. CDR3 size: 15 residues. CDR3 in DNA: TGTGCCAGCAGCACACCCTCCCCCCTTAACTATGGCTACACCTTC. Translated, it gives CASSTPSPLNYGYTF. Variable domain in full (rest from reference TRBV5-5 and TRBJ1-2): DAGVTQSPTHLIKTRGQQVTLRCSPISGHKSVSWYQQVLGQGPQFIFQYYEKEERGRGNFPDRFSARQFPNYSSELNVNALLLGDSALYLCASSTPSPLNYGYTFGSGTRLTVV.

The chain has TRBV6-1 and TRBJ2-1, with TRBD2 identical over 13 bases. The junction had 4 bases not matched to a gene; V was cut back by 6 bases and J by 5 bases. There are 15 residues in the CDR3. Germline V gives CDR1 MNHNS, CDR2 SASEGT. As DNA, the CDR3 is TGTGCCAGCAGGGCTGGACTAGCGGGGGACAATGAGCAGTTCTTC. Amino acid sequence: CASRAGLAGDNEQFF.

This chain joins TRBV5-4 and TRBJ2-7, with D perhaps TRBD1 or TRBD2 (7 bases each). This CDR3 is 18 amino acids long. V dropped 4 bases and J dropped 5 bases, with 28 bases sitting between them. The V gene's germline CDR1 is SGHNT and CDR2 YYREEE (reference sequence). The CDR3 here is CASSLRTGSWGGAHEQYF. For the CDR3, the DNA is TGTGCCAGCAGCCTCCGGACAGGATCTTGGGGGGGGGCCCACGAGCAGTACTTC.

Only one count was recorded for this clone. The chain employs TRBV7-2 and TRBJ1-2; D is ambiguous. There are 14 residues in the CDR3. The germline V gene has CDR1 SGHTA and CDR2 FQGNSA. The germline V and J ends were trimmed by 4 bases and 4 bases, with 13 bases remaining between them. CDR3 sequence (DNA): TGTGCCAGCAGCTCCGCGCGGCGTAGCTATGGCTACACCTTC. This gives the protein CASSSARRSYGYTF.

This chain uses TRBV2 with TRBJ1-1; D is unclear. This CDR3 is built from 15 residues. From germline, CDR1 is SNHLY and CDR2 FYNNEI. The V end lost 5 bases, the J end lost 0 bases, and 13 bases lay between the germline ends. The CDR3 region has the DNA TGTGCCAGCAGTCCTTGGGGAGTCATGAACACTGAAGCTTTCTTT. It translates to CASSPWGVMNTEAFF.

The chain employs TRBV28 and TRBJ1-2, with TRBD1 matching 8 bases. Unmatched junction bases numbered 10, after V lost 2 bases and J lost 8 bases. This CDR3 spans 15 amino acids. The germline CDR1 and CDR2 sequences are MDHEN and SYDVKM. DNA for the CDR3: TGTGCCAGCAGTTTAGCCCTCGGACAGGGTGTCGGCTACACCTTC. It encodes CASSLALGQGVGYTF.

The chain is built from TRBV18 and TRBJ1-1; possibly TRBD1 for D (6 bases). This CDR3 has 12 amino acids. Germline lookup yields CDR1 KGHSH and CDR2 LQKENI. The V gene lost 7 bases and the J gene lost 6 bases, with 12 bases spanning the gap. CDR3 sequence: CASYQQGSEAFF. The CDR3 nucleotides are TGTGCCAGCTACCAACAGGGCTCTGAAGCTTTCTTT.

Here the CDR3 reads CASSSGGGTEAFF. The CDR3 nucleotides are TGTGCCAGCAGCTCTGGAGGCGGCACTGAAGCTTTCTTT. The chain couples TRBV7-6 to TRBJ1-1; D ambiguous. The length of the CDR3 is 13 residues. Germline lookup yields CDR1 SGHVS and CDR2 FNYEAQ. Trimming removed 4 bases at V and 4 bases at J, with 10 bases between.

The chain couples TRBV2 to TRBJ1-2; maybe TRBD1 (5 bases). The V and J ends lost 6 bases and 6 bases respectively, with 17 bases between them. This CDR3 has 14 amino acids. CDR1 is SNHLY and CDR2 is FYNNEI in the germline V gene. In DNA, the CDR3 is TGTGCCAGCAGAGCCGGGACGTACGGACATGGCTACACCTTC. Translated: CASRAGTYGHGYTF.

The chain joins TRBV10-2 to TRBJ1-2, with D unresolved. This CDR3 has 15 amino acids. From germline, CDR1 is WSHSY and CDR2 SAAADI. V was pared by 6 bases and J by 6 bases, with 20 bases between. CDR3 residues: CASRDRLGDRDGYTF. The CDR3 DNA sequence: TGCGCCAGCAGGGATCGGTTGGGTGATCGAGATGGCTACACCTTC.

The chain recombines TRBV19 with TRBJ1-6; D is perhaps TRBD1 (6 bases). The CDR3 is 14 residues long. The V end was cut by 6 bases, the J end by 5 bases, with 11 bases between. Germline V gene lookup returns CDR1 LNHDA and CDR2 SQIVND (reference sequence). The chain's CDR3 is CASRPGHNNSPLHF. As DNA, the CDR3 is TGTGCCAGTAGGCCGGGACACAATAATTCACCCCTCCACTTT.

This chain links TRBV6-5 with TRBJ1-1; D ambiguous. The V end lost 7 bases, the J end lost 0 bases, and 9 bases lay between the germline ends. CDR1 is MNHEY, CDR2 SVGAGI, per germline. The CDR3 covers 13 residues. CDR3 in amino acids: CASNRHLNTEAFF. DNA for the CDR3: TGTGCCAGCAACAGACACCTGAACACTGAAGCTTTCTTT.

The chain recombines TRBV19 with TRBJ1-2; D not certain. The germline gives CDR1 LNHDA, CDR2 SQIVND (reference sequence). CDR3 size: 11 residues. V gave up 1 base and J gave up 7 bases, with 4 bases separating them. The chain's CDR3 is CASSIGVGYTF. CDR3 DNA: TGTGCCAGTAGTATAGGGGTTGGCTACACCTTC.

This chain links TRBV4-2 with TRBJ2-7; 7 bases align to TRBD2. This CDR3 contains 17 residues. The germline CDR1 and CDR2 sequences are LGHNA and YNFKEQ. With 3 bases clipped from V and 1 base from J, the junction kept 12 bases outside the gene matches. CDR3 in amino acids: CASSHGNLAVESYEQYF. The CDR3 DNA reads TGTGCCAGCAGCCATGGGAACCTAGCGGTTGAGTCCTACGAGCAGTACTTC.

The J gene is TRBJ2-7, the V gene TRBV6-4; D not certain. The CDR3 extends over 12 amino acids. V was pared by 0 bases and J by 6 bases, with 6 bases between. Germline lookup yields CDR1 MRHNA and CDR2 SNTAGT. The CDR3 loop is CASSDSRGEQYF. CDR3 in DNA: TGTGCCAGCAGTGACTCCCGCGGCGAGCAGTACTTC.

This chain uses TRBV29-1 with TRBJ2-5; 10 bases agree with TRBD2. This CDR3 is built from 16 residues. Per the germline V gene, CDR1 is SQVTM and CDR2 is ANQGSEA. V gave up 4 bases and J gave up 1 base; unmatched junction bases: 9. CDR3 DNA sequence: TGCAGCGTTGCAGGGTTTACTAGCGGGATCCAAGAGACCCAGTACTTC. This translates into CSVAGFTSGIQETQYF.

In this sample, this clone turned up once. The chain joins TRBV5-1 to TRBJ2-7; the match to TRBD1 covers 9 bases. V lost 0 bases and J lost 3; bases outside the gene matches: 4. In germline, CDR1 is SGHRS, CDR2 YFSETQ. This CDR3 has 15 residues. The CDR3 reads CASSLGGTGLYEQYF. CDR3 in DNA: TGCGCCAGCAGCTTGGGAGGGACAGGGCTCTACGAGCAGTACTTC.

This clone was recorded only once. V gene TRBV18 combines with J gene TRBJ2-5; 7 bases map to TRBD1. This CDR3 contains 15 residues. The germline V gene has CDR1 KGHSH and CDR2 LQKENI. V lost 6 bases, J lost 5 bases, and 12 bases stayed unmatched. Here the CDR3 DNA reads TGTGCCAGCTCTCAAGAAAAGGGGGCGCAGGAGACCCAGTACTTC. Translating it yields CASSQEKGAQETQYF.

The V call is TRBV7-8, the J call TRBJ2-1; the D gene is possibly TRBD2 (6 bases). The CDR3 has 15 residues. CDR1 and CDR2 (germline): SGHVS, FQNEAQ. Trimming shortened V by 2 bases and J by 2 bases, and 10 bases separated the two germline ends. This chain's CDR3 is CASSLLGGPYNEQFF. CDR3 sequence (DNA): TGTGCCAGCAGCTTATTGGGGGGACCCTACAATGAGCAGTTCTTC.

This chain connects TRBV19 to TRBJ2-1; 10 bases are shared with TRBD1. J lost 6 bases, V lost 7 bases, and 6 bases had no gene match. Germline CDR1 is LNHDA and CDR2 is SQIVND (reference sequence). The CDR3 contains 14 residues. The CDR3 region has the DNA TGTGCCAGTAAGTTCCGGGACAGGGGCAATGAGCAGTTCTTC. As protein: CASKFRDRGNEQFF.

This chain connects TRBV25-1 to TRBJ1-6; the match to TRBD1 covers 7 bases. CDR1 and CDR2 (germline): MGHDK, SYGVNS. The V and J ends lost 4 bases and 7 bases, in that order; junction bases with no gene match: 7. This CDR3 is built from 15 residues. The chain's CDR3 is CASSAQGVFNSPLHF. CDR3 bases: TGTGCCAGCAGTGCTCAGGGGGTTTTCAATTCACCCCTCCACTTT.

The chain carries TRBV9 and TRBJ1-6; the match to TRBD1 covers 8 bases. After removal of 0 bases from V and 14 bases from J, the junction contained 10 bases not matched to a gene. The CDR3 sequence is 15 residues long. CDR1 is SGDLS, CDR2 YYNGEE, per germline. The CDR3 spells CASSVGDRLIFALHF. Written as DNA, the CDR3 is TGTGCCAGCAGCGTAGGGGACAGGCTAATTTTTGCCCTCCACTTT.